The present entry profiles one T cell receptor beta chain with its context. This clonotype was observed a handful of times. No antigen is known for it. The record has no base qualities; no much larger clone is one base away. The data originate from a study of early T cells in non-severe SARS-CoV-2 infection (TCRdb year 2021). With regard to the full study: Because TCR sequencing was done on bulk RNA from unsorted whole blood, the alpha and beta chains could not be paired. General conclusions and limits of the study: Matching against VDJdb was skewed toward anti-spike CD8 responses, likely underestimated virus-specific expansions, and missed private and CD4 specificities.

The study was a case-control design nested within a healthcare worker cohort in London, UK, with weekly nasopharyngeal swab PCR tests and blood sampling. Healthcare workers were enrolled in the week of the UK lockdown, from 23 to 31 March 2020, and were followed every week for up to about 16 weeks. The library was built by means of 5' RACE. Instrument used: NextSeq 500. The TCR library protocol attached unique molecular identifiers to individual cDNA molecules to correct for sequencing error and PCR bias. Sequencing covered both TCR alpha and beta chains, and within each sample the abundances of alpha and beta sequences were tightly co-correlated. The published analysis was carried out like this. Decombinator V4 was used to perform V gene, J gene and CDR3 annotation of TCR sequences. TCRs were defined as expanded if a significant change between any two time points was detected under a Poisson model with p below 0.0001. Abundances of TCRs were expressed as counts per million after normalisation to the total number of TCRs sequenced in each sample. TRAV1-2 paired with TRAJ12, TRAJ20 or TRAJ33 defined MAIT TCRs, while TRAV10 paired with TRAJ18 defined iNKT TCRs. VDJdb, accessed 1 November 2021, was searched for CMV, EBV and SARS-CoV-2 annotated TCRs, excluding TCRs annotated for multiple antigens. The public reads were run again by TCRdb, first through fastp at Q25 and then through MiXCR, and only productive beta chains were kept. When rows share a CDR3 protein, they turn into one entry using the most common DNA and genes. V and J calls and clone size were set by TCRdb, not the authors. The sample table shows roughly 40,000 distinct CDR3 sequences, and 9% to 15% are seen once. Jointly, the top ten make up about 16% of the sample.

CDR1 and CDR2, per the germline V gene (reference sequence), are LNHDA and SQIVND. V lost 7 bases and J lost 2 bases, and the count of bases not matched to a germline gene is 7. The CDR3, from cysteine to phenylalanine, totals 14 residues. The read is trimmed to its CDR3 DNA, 42 bases read in frame from base 1. The chain links TRBV19 with TRBJ1-2; 7 of the junction bases match TRBD1. The sequenced sample was whole blood. This sequence originates from an adult who was a healthcare worker with PCR-confirmed SARS-CoV-2 infection or an uninfected control (not recorded which). Here is the DNA: TGTGCCAGTACCCCGACAGGGAACAACTATGGCTACACCTTC. This is translated as CASTPTGNNYGYTF. The CDR3 plus the reference TRBV19 and TRBJ1-2 genes for the other parts give the full variable domain: DGGITQSPKYLFRKEGQNVTLSCEQNLNHDAMYWYRQDPGQGLRLIYYSQIVNDFQKGDIAEGYSVSREKKESFPLTVTSAQKNPTAFYLCASTPTGNNYGYTFGSGTRLTVV.